This TCR beta chain was found in a study of PD-L1 blockade in urothelial cancer. Time point reported: peripheral blood 6 weeks after treatment start. Repertoires were generated with immunoSEQ multiplex PCR, while TCRdb's copy carries only in-frame clones and drops some. Among around 87,000 clones listed, over 80% were seen once. The sequence derives from an older man with urothelial cancer. The sample was PBMCs, taken around atezolizumab (anti-PD-L1) treatment.

In DNA, the CDR3 is TGTGCCAGCGAAACAGGGGCTAATGAAAAACTGTTTTTT. This gives the protein CASETGANEKLFF. The chain joins TRBV6-1 to TRBJ1-4; 7 bases fit TRBD1. Per the germline V gene, CDR1 is MNHNS and CDR2 is SASEGT. There are 13 residues in the CDR3. After removal of 8 bases from V and 3 bases from J, the junction contained 3 bases not matched to a gene.